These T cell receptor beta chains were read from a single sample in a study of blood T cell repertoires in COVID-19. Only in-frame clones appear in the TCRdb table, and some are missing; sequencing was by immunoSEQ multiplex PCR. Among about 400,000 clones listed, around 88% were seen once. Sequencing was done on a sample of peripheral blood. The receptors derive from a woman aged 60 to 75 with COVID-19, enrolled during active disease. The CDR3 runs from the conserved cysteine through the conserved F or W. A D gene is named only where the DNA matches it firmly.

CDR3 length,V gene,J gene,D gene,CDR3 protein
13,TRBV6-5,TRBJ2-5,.,CASRVPGGETQYF
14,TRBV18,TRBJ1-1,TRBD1,CASSPYRGGTEAFF
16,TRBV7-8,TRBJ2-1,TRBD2,CASSLPSGAKHHEQFF
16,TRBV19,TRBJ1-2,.,CASSPDQGWKDYGYTF
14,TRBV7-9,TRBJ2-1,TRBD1,CASSLDRGRNEQFF
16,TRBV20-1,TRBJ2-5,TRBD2,CSASLTSGGTQETQYF
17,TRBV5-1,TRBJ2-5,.,CASSLTGVGSATETQYF
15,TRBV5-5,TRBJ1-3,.,CASSLDSQRGNTIYF
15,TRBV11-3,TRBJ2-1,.,CASSLSQGPYNEQFF
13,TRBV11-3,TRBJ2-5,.,CASSGQGRETQYF
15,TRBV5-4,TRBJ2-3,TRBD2,CASSKGLVGTDTQYF
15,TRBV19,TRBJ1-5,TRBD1,CASSWETGGNQPQHF
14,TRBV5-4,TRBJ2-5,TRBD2,CASSLAAGGRTQYF
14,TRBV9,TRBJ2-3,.,CASSGRGSTDTQYF
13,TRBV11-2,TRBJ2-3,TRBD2,CASSYGGADTQYF
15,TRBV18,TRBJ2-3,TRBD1,CASDRGQGSTDTQYF
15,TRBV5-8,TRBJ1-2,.,CASRPLGQTKDGYTF
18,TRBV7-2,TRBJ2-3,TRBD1,CASSPTGQGTAATDTQYF
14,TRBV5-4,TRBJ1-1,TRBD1,CASSLDRQNTEAFF
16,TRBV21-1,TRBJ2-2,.,CASSKVAPRNTGELFF
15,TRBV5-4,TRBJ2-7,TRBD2,CASSLRLAGGDEQYF
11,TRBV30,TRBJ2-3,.,CAWDRSDTQYF
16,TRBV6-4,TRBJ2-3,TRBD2,CASSGRLAGRTDTQYF
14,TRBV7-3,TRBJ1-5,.,CASSLDGRGQPQHF
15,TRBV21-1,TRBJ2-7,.,CASLRRGQETYEQYF
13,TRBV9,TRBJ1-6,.,CASSVRGNSPLHF
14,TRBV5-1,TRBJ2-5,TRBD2,CASSLSAGQETQYF
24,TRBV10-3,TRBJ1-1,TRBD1,CAISETGGGRARGSVFGEDTEAFF
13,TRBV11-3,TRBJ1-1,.,CASSSPGKNEAFF
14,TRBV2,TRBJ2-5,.,CASSEGAVQETQYF
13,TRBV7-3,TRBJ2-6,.,CASSLVGANVLTF
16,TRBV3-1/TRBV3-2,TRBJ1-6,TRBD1,CASSQFLGQGALALHF
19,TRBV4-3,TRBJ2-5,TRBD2,CASSQVPGTSGTNQETQYF
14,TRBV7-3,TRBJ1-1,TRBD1,CASSYGQGRTEAFF
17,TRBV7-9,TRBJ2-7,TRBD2,CASSRNSGGPYGDEQYF
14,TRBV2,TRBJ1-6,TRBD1,CASIPTGVGSPLHF
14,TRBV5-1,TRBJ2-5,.,CASSLGEGYEEKYF
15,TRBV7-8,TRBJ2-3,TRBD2,CASSWTSGGTYTQYF
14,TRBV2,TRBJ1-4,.,CASNFRQGNEKLFF
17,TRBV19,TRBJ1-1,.,CASSIDGSSGLATEAFF
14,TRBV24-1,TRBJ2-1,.,CATSDGDRHNEQFF
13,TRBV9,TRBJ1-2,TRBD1,CASSVGQGNGYTF
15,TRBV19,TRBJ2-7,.,CASRAGTPAPYEQYF
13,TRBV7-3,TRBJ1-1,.,CASSLIPNTEAFF
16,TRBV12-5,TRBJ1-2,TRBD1,CASGLVTGGGRYGYTF
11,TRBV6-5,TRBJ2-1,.,CASSTRGEQFF
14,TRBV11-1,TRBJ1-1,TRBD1,CASRILTGRSEAFF
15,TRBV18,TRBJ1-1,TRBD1,CASSRNRGAGTEAFF
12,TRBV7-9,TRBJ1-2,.,CASSLGVGVRTF
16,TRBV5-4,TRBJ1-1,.,CASSLPQGGGNTEAFF